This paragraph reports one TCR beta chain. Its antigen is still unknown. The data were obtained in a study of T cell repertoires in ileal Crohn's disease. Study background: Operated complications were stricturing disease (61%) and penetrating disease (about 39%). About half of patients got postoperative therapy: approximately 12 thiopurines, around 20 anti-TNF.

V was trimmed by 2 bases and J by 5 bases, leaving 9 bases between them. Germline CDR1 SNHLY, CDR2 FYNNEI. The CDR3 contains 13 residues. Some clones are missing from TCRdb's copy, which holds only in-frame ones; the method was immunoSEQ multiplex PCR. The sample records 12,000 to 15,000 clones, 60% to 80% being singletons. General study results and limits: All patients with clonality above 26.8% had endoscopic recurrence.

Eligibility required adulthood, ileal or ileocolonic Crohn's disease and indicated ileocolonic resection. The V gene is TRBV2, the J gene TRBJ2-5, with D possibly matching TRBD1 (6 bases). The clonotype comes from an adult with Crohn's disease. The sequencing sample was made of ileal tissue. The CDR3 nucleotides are TGTGCCAGCAGTGAATACAGGGAGGAGACCCAGTACTTC. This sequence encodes CASSEYREETQYF.